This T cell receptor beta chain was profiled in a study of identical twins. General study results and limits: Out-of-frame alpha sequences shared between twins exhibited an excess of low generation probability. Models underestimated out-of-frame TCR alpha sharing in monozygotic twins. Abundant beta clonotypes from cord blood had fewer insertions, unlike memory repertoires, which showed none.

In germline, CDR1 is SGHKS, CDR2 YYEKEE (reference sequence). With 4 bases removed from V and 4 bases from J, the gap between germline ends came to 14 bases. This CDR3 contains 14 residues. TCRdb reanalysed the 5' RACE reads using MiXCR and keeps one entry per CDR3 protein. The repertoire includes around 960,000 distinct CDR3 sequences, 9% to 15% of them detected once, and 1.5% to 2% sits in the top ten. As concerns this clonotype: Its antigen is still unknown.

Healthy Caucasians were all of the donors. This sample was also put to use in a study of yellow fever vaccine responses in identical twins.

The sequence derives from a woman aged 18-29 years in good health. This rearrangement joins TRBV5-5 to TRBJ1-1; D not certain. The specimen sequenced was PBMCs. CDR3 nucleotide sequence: TGTGCCAGCAGCGTATCACGGTGGGGCACTGAAGCTTTCTTT. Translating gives CASSVSRWGTEAFF.